This T cell receptor beta chain was identified in a study of cytomegalovirus exposure and HLA in healthy donors. Both 60 Vbeta primers and 13 Jbeta primers went into the PCR. Clones were read by immunoSEQ multiplex PCR, and TCRdb kept only the in-frame ones, dropping some. The repertoire holds under 200,000 clones, with around 73% as singletons. Study-level findings and limits: Common viral pathogens were later found to be apparently linked to several of the most significant clusters.

A remark on this clone: Its antigen is currently unknown.

Trimming removed 11 bases from V and 4 bases from J, with 15 bases in between. The CDR3 contains 13 residues. Germline CDR1 is SNHLY and CDR2 is FYNNEI. The rearrangement uses TRBV2 and TRBJ1-5; no definite D call. This TCR was recovered from a woman between 18 and 30 years old in good health and CMV-seropositive. Sequenced: PBMCs. The CDR3 is CAGTRQINQPQHF. CDR3 sequence (DNA): TGTGCCGGAACCAGGCAGATAAATCAGCCCCAGCATTTT.